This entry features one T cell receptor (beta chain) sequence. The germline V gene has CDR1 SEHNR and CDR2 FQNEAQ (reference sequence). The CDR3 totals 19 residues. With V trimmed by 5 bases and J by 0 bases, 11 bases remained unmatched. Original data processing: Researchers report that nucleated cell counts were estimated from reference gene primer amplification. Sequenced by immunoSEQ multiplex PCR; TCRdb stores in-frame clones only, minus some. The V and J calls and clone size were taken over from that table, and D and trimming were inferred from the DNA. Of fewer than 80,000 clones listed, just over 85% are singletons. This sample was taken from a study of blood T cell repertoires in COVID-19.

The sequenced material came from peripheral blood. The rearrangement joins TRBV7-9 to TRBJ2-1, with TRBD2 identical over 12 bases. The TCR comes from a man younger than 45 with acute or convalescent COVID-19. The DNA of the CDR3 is TGTGCCAGCAGCCAGGGACTAGCGGGCCTCACGAGCTCCTACAATGAGCAGTTCTTC. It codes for CASSQGLAGLTSSYNEQFF.